These 21 T cell receptor beta chains share one sample of origin, sequenced in a study of PD-L1 blockade in urothelial cancer. The time point denotes: pretreatment peripheral blood. Method: immunoSEQ multiplex PCR; TCRdb's copy keeps in-frame clones and lacks some. The sample includes about 63,000 clones, more than 80% of them seen just once. The sequenced sample was PBMCs, obtained around atezolizumab (anti-PD-L1) treatment. The receptors derive from a man in his sixties or seventies with urothelial cancer.

The rearrangement joins TRBV7-3 to TRBJ1-1; possible D gene TRBD1, 5 bases. Germline loops: CDR1 SGHTA, CDR2 FQGTGA. Trimming left V 2 bases short and J 1 base short, with 11 bases between. The CDR3 has 15 amino acids. The CDR3 DNA sequence: TGTGCCAGCAGCTTAGGTGGGGGGACGAACACTGAAGCTTTCTTT. Encoded protein: CASSLGGGTNTEAFF.

This clone turned up a few times. The rearrangement links TRBV5-1 to TRBJ1-2; 7 positions agree with TRBD1. The CDR3 totals 14 residues. J was trimmed by 3 bases and V by 4 bases; bases with no gene match: 6. Germline V gives CDR1 SGHRS, CDR2 YFSETQ. The CDR3 loop is CASSTQGDDYGYTF. The DNA for the CDR3 is TGCGCCAGCAGCACCCAGGGGGATGACTATGGCTACACCTTC.

The J gene is TRBJ2-3, the V gene TRBV27, with D possibly being TRBD2 (7 bases). The ends were cut back, 5 bases at V and 6 bases at J, with 24 bases in the middle. CDR1 MNHEY and CDR2 SMNVEV come from the germline V gene (reference sequence). This CDR3 comprises 17 residues. This chain's CDR3 is CASSQRSGGRDRDTQYF. The CDR3 nucleotides read TGTGCCAGCAGTCAAAGGTCCGGGGGGCGCGATCGTGATACGCAGTATTTT.

The CDR3 is CASSAGTSGNYEQFF. DNA for the CDR3: TGTGCCAGCAGCGCCGGGACTAGCGGGAATTATGAGCAGTTCTTC. The rearrangement joins TRBV5-6 to TRBJ2-1; 13 bases are a match to TRBD2. Germline CDR1 SGHDT, CDR2 YYEEEE. This CDR3 comprises 15 residues. Trimming took 4 bases from V and 8 from J; bases not matched to a gene: 6.

The chain employs TRBV9 and TRBJ1-1, with TRBD1 identical over 8 bases. Germline V gene lookup returns CDR1 SGDLS and CDR2 YYNGEE. CDR3 length: 13 residues. V shed 3 bases and J 5 bases; nucleotides not matched to a gene: 3. The CDR3 DNA reads TGTGCCAGCAGCGGACAGGGGAGAACTGAAGCTTTCTTT. Its translation: CASSGQGRTEAFF.

Note on this clone: Within the sample, other DNA sequences also encode this same CDR3. The rearrangement links TRBV15 to TRBJ1-5; the D is unclear. Germline V gene lookup returns CDR1 LNHNV and CDR2 YYDKDF (reference sequence). CDR3 length: 13 residues. V lost 0 bases, J lost 4 bases, and 4 bases lay in between. The CDR3 reads CATSRDLNQPQHF. CDR3 in DNA: TGTGCCACCAGCAGAGATCTAAATCAGCCCCAGCATTTT.

V gene TRBV7-8 combines with J gene TRBJ1-6, with D hard to call. The germline CDR1 and CDR2 sequences are SGHVS and FQNEAQ. Trimming left V 1 base short and J 1 base short, with 14 bases between. This CDR3 contains 18 residues. The CDR3 region is CASSLVPEPGSYNSPLHF. For the CDR3, the DNA is TGTGCCAGCAGCTTAGTACCCGAACCGGGGTCCTATAATTCACCCCTCCACTTT.

This rearrangement joins TRBV4-2 to TRBJ2-2, with TRBD2 matching over 7 bases. J gave up 4 bases and V 1 base, and 12 bases lay outside the gene matches. Germline CDR1 reads LGHNA; CDR2 reads YNFKEQ. The CDR3 has 18 residues. The CDR3 coding sequence is TGTGCCAGCAGCCAAGGGATGTCTGGACTAGTCAGCACCGGGGAGCTGTTTTTT. Protein product: CASSQGMSGLVSTGELFF.

Only one count was recorded for this clone. The chain is built from TRBV6-4 and TRBJ1-3; 9 nucleotides agree with TRBD1. Germline CDR1 and CDR2: MRHNA and SNTAGT. There are 17 residues in the CDR3. V trimming: 8 bases; J trimming: 4 bases; junction bases outside the gene matches: 15. The CDR3 sequence: CASDGLIPGTGGNTIYF. CDR3 in DNA: TGTGCCAGCGATGGGTTAATTCCCGGGACAGGGGGAAACACCATATATTTT.

V gene TRBV7-8 combines with J gene TRBJ2-3, with TRBD2 matching over 10 bases. Germline CDR1 is SGHVS and CDR2 is FQNEAQ. The CDR3 is made up of 17 amino acids. The J segment lost 1 base and the V segment lost 1 base, leaving 5 bases of the junction unmatched. This CDR3 is CASSLVGLAGGTDTQYF. The CDR3 DNA follows: TGTGCCAGCAGCTTAGTGGGGCTAGCGGGGGGCACAGATACGCAGTATTTT. Full variable domain (remainder filled in from reference TRBV7-8 and TRBJ2-3): GAGVSQSPRYKVAKRGQDVALRCDPISGHVSLFWYQQALGQGPEFLTYFQNEAQLDKSGLPSDRFFAERPEGSVSTLKIQRTQQEDSAVYLCASSLVGLAGGTDTQYFGPGTRLTVL.

The V call is TRBV5-1, the J call TRBJ2-5; perhaps TRBD2 as D (5 bases). CDR1 and CDR2 from the germline V gene are SGHRS and YFSETQ. CDR3 size: 14 residues. V lost 4 bases and J lost 5, with 15 bases in between. CDR3 protein: CASSPHTRGETQYF. In nucleotides, the CDR3 is TGCGCCAGCAGCCCACATACCCGAGGGGAGACCCAGTACTTC.

This clone has a handful of counts. V usage is TRBV12-5 and J usage is TRBJ2-7, with 9 bases matching TRBD1. The germline CDR1 and CDR2 sequences are LGHNT and FRNRAP. The CDR3 sequence is 15 residues long. The V and J ends lost 1 base and 5 bases, in that order; junction bases with no gene match: 6. CDR3: CASGLERTGADEQYF. For the CDR3, the DNA is TGTGCTAGTGGTTTGGAACGGACAGGGGCGGACGAGCAGTACTTC.

This chain connects TRBV7-9 to TRBJ2-3; tentatively, D is TRBD2 (5 bases). Trimming pared 2 bases from V and 8 bases from J, leaving 14 bases between. CDR1 is SEHNR and CDR2 is FQNEAQ in the germline V gene (reference sequence). CDR3 length: 14 amino acids. The CDR3: CASSLSISRGTQYF. The CDR3 DNA sequence: TGTGCCAGCAGCTTATCCATAAGTCGGGGTACGCAGTATTTT.

The V gene is TRBV7-2, the J gene TRBJ2-3; 13 nucleotides line up with TRBD2. The germline V gene encodes CDR1 SGHTA and CDR2 FQGNSA. The CDR3 length is 18 residues. The junction had 11 bases not matched to a gene; V was cut back by 4 bases and J by 4 bases. CDR3 coding DNA: TGTGCCAGCAGCTCCCCCGGACTAGCGGGAGTAGAATCAGATACGCAGTATTTT. Its protein is CASSSPGLAGVESDTQYF.

CDR3 sequence (DNA): TGTGCCAGCAGTTCCGGGACAGCTTCCTACGAGCAGTACTTC. This codes for CASSSGTASYEQYF. The chain recombines TRBV6-5 with TRBJ2-7; 7 nucleotides align to TRBD1. CDR3 length: 14 amino acids. Germline CDR1 reads MNHEY; CDR2 reads SVGAGI. The V and J ends lost 4 bases and 1 base, in that order; junction bases with no gene match: 4.

The chain combines TRBV6-5 with TRBJ2-7, with D unclear. Looked up from germline, CDR1 is MNHEY and CDR2 is SVGAGI. Trimming removed 6 bases from V and 7 bases from J, with 16 bases in between. This CDR3 comprises 13 residues. The CDR3, as DNA: TGTGCCAGCAGCCCCCCCCCTTTTGTTGAGCAGTACTTC. This sequence encodes CASSPPPFVEQYF.

The gene calls are TRBV19 and TRBJ1-2, with TRBD1 matching 8 bases. The V and J ends lost 1 base and 4 bases, in that order; junction bases with no gene match: 14. Germline CDR1 LNHDA, CDR2 SQIVND (reference sequence). CDR3 length: 18 amino acids. CDR3 protein: CASSIAAAGQVTSYGYTF. DNA for the CDR3: TGTGCCAGTAGTATAGCGGCCGCGGGACAGGTCACCTCCTATGGCTACACCTTC.

V is TRBV6-5 and J is TRBJ1-2; D remains unclear. CDR1 and CDR2 from the germline V gene are MNHEY and SVGAGI. Trimming stripped 0 bases from V and 8 bases from J, with 13 bases between. This CDR3 has 14 residues. The CDR3 is CASSYSNGGGGYTF. The CDR3 region has the DNA TGTGCCAGCAGTTACTCGAATGGAGGAGGAGGCTACACCTTC.

The chain uses TRBV6-1 and TRBJ2-1, with 7 positions matching TRBD2. V was clipped by 6 bases and J by 3 bases; unmatched bases: 2. The germline CDR1 and CDR2 sequences are MNHNS and SASEGT. CDR3 length equals 13 residues. CDR3 amino acids: CASRTGGYNEQFF. The CDR3, as DNA: TGTGCCAGCAGAACGGGGGGCTACAATGAGCAGTTCTTC.

The V and J genes are TRBV11-2 and TRBJ2-3, with D unclear. The CDR3 covers 14 residues. V was cut by 5 bases and J by 1 base, with 10 bases left in between. Germline assignment: CDR1 SGHAT and CDR2 FQNNGV. The CDR3 is CASSGRRGTDTQYF. The CDR3 DNA is TGTGCCAGCAGCGGGCGCCGAGGCACAGATACGCAGTATTTT. Using reference TRBV11-2 and TRBJ2-3 for the parts outside the CDR3, the full variable domain is EAGVAQSPRYKIIEKRQSVAFWCNPISGHATLYWYQQILGQGPKLLIQFQNNGVVDDSQLPKDRFSAERLKGVDSTLKIQPAKLEDSAVYLCASSGRRGTDTQYFGPGTRLTVL.

The chain combines TRBV5-1 with TRBJ1-5; tentatively, D is TRBD1 (6 bases). From germline, CDR1 is SGHRS and CDR2 YFSETQ. The CDR3 is 14 residues long. V was pared by 0 bases and J by 9 bases, with 13 bases between. Here the CDR3 reads CASSLGQPRGPQHF. The CDR3 coding sequence is TGCGCCAGCAGCTTGGGACAGCCCAGGGGGCCCCAGCATTTT.